This T cell receptor beta chain was documented in a study of blood T cell repertoires in COVID-19. Germline loops: CDR1 SGHRS, CDR2 YFSETQ. This CDR3 has 14 amino acids. V shed 4 bases and J 15 bases; nucleotides not matched to a gene: 12. Using immunoSEQ multiplex PCR, the repertoire was profiled, and TCRdb retains in-frame clones only, with some absent. Of fewer than 200,000 clones listed, 82% are singletons. The clonotype originates from an older woman with acute COVID-19. Sequenced sample: PBMCs or T cells enriched from blood (not recorded which). The chain has TRBV5-1 and TRBJ1-5; 11 bases are a match to TRBD1. CDR3 region: CASSPGTGGGIWHF. The CDR3 bases are TGCGCCAGCAGCCCCGGGACAGGGGGGGGCATTTGGCATTTT. The whole variable domain, remainder taken from reference TRBV5-1 and TRBJ1-5, is KAGVTQTPRYLIKTRGQQVTLSCSPISGHRSVSWYQQTPGQGLQFLFEYFSETQRNKGNFPGRFSGRQFSNSRSEMNVSTLELGDSALYLCASSPGTGGGIWHFGDGTRLSIL.